These T cell receptor beta chains were read from a single sample in a study of graft-versus-host responses after intestinal transplantation. TCRdb keeps only in-frame clones here, not all; method: immunoSEQ multiplex PCR. The data show about 88,000 clones, 94% seen once. Which antigens these TCRs recognize remains unknown. The sequencing here drew on unstimulated CD4+ T cells sorted from spleen or lymph node cells, taken before transplant. The receptor set was obtained from a human donor who was the organ donor for an intestinal transplant. CDR3s include the opening cysteine and the closing phenylalanine or tryptophan. The order of the fields is clone size, J gene, V gene, D gene, CDR3 DNA, CDR3 protein. A D gene is named only where the DNA matches it firmly. A clone size is listed for some rows: how often the clone was seen (once, few, many), or a class if it is expanded.

>few|TRBJ2-1|TRBV4-3|-
TGCGCCAGCAGCCACACTCGCGGCCGGCAGGATTACAATGAGCAGTTCTTC
CASSHTRGRQDYNEQFF
>-|TRBJ1-1|TRBV2|-
TGTGCCAGCAGGAGACAGGTGAACACTGAAGCTTTCTTT
CASRRQVNTEAFF
>once|TRBJ2-3|TRBV7-2|TRBD2
TGTGCCAGCAGCTTAGAGGCGGGGGACCCAGATACGCAGTATTTT
CASSLEAGDPDTQYF
>-|TRBJ2-1|TRBV5-1|-
TGCGCCAGCAGCTTGGACGGGGATACCTACAATGAGCAGTTCTTC
CASSLDGDTYNEQFF
>-|TRBJ1-4|TRBV19|-
TGTGCCAGTAGTACGGAGCTCGGTGAAAAACTGTTTTTT
CASSTELGEKLFF
>-|TRBJ2-3|TRBV4-2|-
TGTGCCAGCAGCATATCCTACGTCCTTGGCACAGATACGCAGTATTTT
CASSISYVLGTDTQYF
>-|TRBJ2-5|TRBV2|TRBD2
TGTGCCAGCAGTGACCGACTAGCGGGGGTTAAAGAGACCCAGTACTTC
CASSDRLAGVKETQYF
>once|TRBJ2-5|TRBV9|TRBD2
TGTGCCAGCAGCGTGCTAGCGGGGGGCGGAGAGACCCAGTACTTC
CASSVLAGGGETQYF
>-|TRBJ1-6|TRBV5-6|-
TGTGCCAGCAGCGTTGGTGGGCAGGGCGATTCACCCCTCCACTTT
CASSVGGQGDSPLHF
>-|TRBJ2-7|TRBV27|-
TGTGCCAGCAGCCCAATTAGAGGGTACGAGCAGTACTTC
CASSPIRGYEQYF
>-|TRBJ2-4|TRBV9|-
TGTGCCAGCAGCTCTCGTGGTGGAGTGGGTATTCAGTACTTC
CASSSRGGVGIQYF
>-|TRBJ1-1|TRBV28|-
TGTGCCAGCAGTTTAAACCTTCTCCTCCGGACTGAAGCTTTCTTT
CASSLNLLLRTEAFF
>-|TRBJ2-7|TRBV5-1|-
TGCGCCAGCAGCTTGGATGTTAGGGCAGGCGAGCAGTACTTC
CASSLDVRAGEQYF
>-|TRBJ2-2|TRBV10-1|-
TGCGCCAGCAGTGAGTCGGCAGACTCCGGGGAGCTGTTTTTT
CASSESADSGELFF
>once|TRBJ2-5|TRBV19|TRBD1
TGTGCCAGTAGTATAGGGACAGGGAACCAAGAGACCCAGTACTTC
CASSIGTGNQETQYF
>-|TRBJ2-7|TRBV5-1|-
TGCGCCAGCAGCCCCGGATCAAACTACGAGCAGTACTTC
CASSPGSNYEQYF
>-|TRBJ2-4|TRBV28|-
TGTGCCAGCAGTTCCCGCCCGTCAGGGAAAAACATTCAGTACTTC
CASSSRPSGKNIQYF
>-|TRBJ1-2|TRBV2|TRBD1
TGTGCCAGCAGGGTTCTATTCCTACAGGGGGAGAATGGCTACACCTTC
CASRVLFLQGENGYTF
>-|TRBJ1-4|TRBV9|-
TGTGCCAGCAGCTCGGGACGGCAGGGGACAACTAATGAAAAACTGTTTTTT
CASSSGRQGTTNEKLFF
>-|TRBJ1-1|TRBV5-1|-
TGCGCCAGCAGCTTGACAGCAAGGGAAGCTTTCTTT
CASSLTAREAFF
>-|TRBJ2-5|TRBV5-1|TRBD2
TGCGCCAGCAGCTTGACACTAGCGGGGGGCCGGGAGACCCAGTACTTC
CASSLTLAGGRETQYF
>-|TRBJ2-7|TRBV28|-
TGTGCCAGCAGTGGTGGCAGATACGAGCAGTACTTC
CASSGGRYEQYF
>-|TRBJ2-7|TRBV9|TRBD2
TGTGCCAGCAGCGTAGCTAGCGGGGGGGCCTACGAGCAGTACTTC
CASSVASGGAYEQYF
>-|TRBJ1-2|TRBV7-2|-
TGTGCCAGCAGCGTACGGTCCGGGGGCGACTATGGCTACACCTTC
CASSVRSGGDYGYTF
>-|TRBJ1-5|TRBV19|TRBD1
TGTGCCAGTAGTACCGGACAGGGCTCAACCCAGCCCCAGCATTTT
CASSTGQGSTQPQHF
>once|TRBJ2-7|TRBV9|-
TGTGCCAGCAGCGGTAGGGGGACAAAGCAGTACTTC
CASSGRGTKQYF
>few|TRBJ2-3|TRBV28|-
TGTGCCAGCAGGTGGGGGGATACGCAGTATTTT
CASRWGDTQYF
>-|TRBJ1-5|TRBV9|-
TGTGCCAGCAGCGTAGGGTTCAGATTAAATCAGCCCCAGCATTTT
CASSVGFRLNQPQHF
>-|TRBJ2-1|TRBV5-1|TRBD2
TGCGCCAGCAGCTTGCCCGGCTATAGCGGGGGTTTTCAGAATGAGCAGTTCTTC
CASSLPGYSGGFQNEQFF
>few|TRBJ1-3|TRBV6-1|-
TGTGCCAGCGCGGGACAACTCTCTGGAAACACCATATATTTT
CASAGQLSGNTIYF
>-|TRBJ1-2|TRBV7-2|-
TGTGCCAGCAGCTTAGTGGCAGGGGCACTTGCTATGGGCTACACCTTC
CASSLVAGALAMGYTF
>-|TRBJ1-6|TRBV7-2|-
TGTGCCAGCAGCCCAAACAGGGATTCACCCCTCCACTTT
CASSPNRDSPLHF
>once|TRBJ2-2|TRBV4-2|TRBD1
TGTGCCAGCAGCCAAGGGACAGGGCCTGGAGGGGAGCTGTTTTTT
CASSQGTGPGGELFF
>-|TRBJ2-2|TRBV6-5|TRBD2
TGTGCCAGCAGTTTAGCGGGGGCCACGAACACCGGGGAGCTGTTTTTT
CASSLAGATNTGELFF
>-|TRBJ1-2|TRBV5-1|TRBD1
TGCGCCAGCAGCTCGGGACAGAATTATGGCTACACCTTC
CASSSGQNYGYTF
>-|TRBJ2-7|TRBV7-9|-
TGTGCCAGCAGCTCGAGAGGGGTCTCCTACGAGCAGTACTTC
CASSSRGVSYEQYF
>-|TRBJ1-3|TRBV6-1|TRBD1
TGTGCCAGCAGTGTAGGGGGCTTCTCTGGAAACACCATATATTTT
CASSVGGFSGNTIYF
>-|TRBJ1-3|TRBV28|-
TGTGCCAGCAGTTTACAGGGAAACACCATATATTTT
CASSLQGNTIYF
>-|TRBJ2-2|TRBV5-1|-
TGCGCCAGCAGCTTGGCCAAGGGGGGAACCGGGGAGCTGTTTTTT
CASSLAKGGTGELFF
>-|TRBJ2-2|TRBV6-1|-
TGTGCCAGCAGACCCCGGGGGCAGAACACCGGGGAGCTGTTTTTT
CASRPRGQNTGELFF
>-|TRBJ2-7|TRBV10-1|-
TGCGCCAGCGGGGGAGGAGGGCGGTACGAGCAGTACTTC
CASGGGGRYEQYF
>-|TRBJ2-3|TRBV18|-
TGTGCCAGCTCACCCTTGACGGGCAGCACAGATACGCAGTATTTT
CASSPLTGSTDTQYF
>-|TRBJ1-5|TRBV6-5|-
TGTGCCAGCACCGCAGGGGTTGGTCAGCCCCAGCATTTT
CASTAGVGQPQHF
>-|TRBJ2-7|TRBV9|TRBD2
TGTGCCAGCAGCCCCCGGACTAGCGGGTACTACGAGCAGTACTTC
CASSPRTSGYYEQYF